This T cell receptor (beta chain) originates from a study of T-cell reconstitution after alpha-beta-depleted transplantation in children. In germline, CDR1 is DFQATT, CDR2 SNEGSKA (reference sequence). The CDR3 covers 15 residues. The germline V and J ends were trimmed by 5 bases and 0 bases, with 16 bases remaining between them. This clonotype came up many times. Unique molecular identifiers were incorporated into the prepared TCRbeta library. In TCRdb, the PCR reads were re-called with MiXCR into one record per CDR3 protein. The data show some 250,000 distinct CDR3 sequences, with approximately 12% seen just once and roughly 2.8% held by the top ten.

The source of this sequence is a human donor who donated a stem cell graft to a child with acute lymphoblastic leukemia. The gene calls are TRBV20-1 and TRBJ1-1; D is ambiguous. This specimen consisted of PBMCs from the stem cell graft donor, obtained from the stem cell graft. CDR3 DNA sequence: TGCAGTGCTGGAGCTGGCGGCCACATGAACACTGAAGCTTTCTTT. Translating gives CSAGAGGHMNTEAFF.